This T cell receptor (beta chain) stems from a study of T cells in Graves' hyperthyroidism and ophthalmopathy. Study-level background: Specimen type is peripheral blood, collected at initial diagnosis prior to any treatment.

This clonotype showed up many times. V dropped 5 bases and J dropped 1 base, with 11 bases sitting between them. The CDR3 covers 14 residues. Germline V gene lookup returns CDR1 SGHAT and CDR2 FQNNGV. Authors of the study amplified TCR beta CDR3 regions from RNA transcripts. The primer set for the first-round RT-PCR of the TCR CDR3 was HTBI. MiXCR, run by TCRdb on the multiplex PCR reads, gives a single entry per CDR3 protein. The sample consists of around 290,000 distinct CDR3 sequences, 10% to 15% of them appearing once. Exclusion of a patient resulted from uncontrolled infection, other autoimmune disease, pregnancy or lactation. In making diagnoses, clinical symptoms, serum thyroxine and TRAb, thyroid ultrasound and orbital computed tomography were all used.

The specimen was blood. The sequence was collected from a woman aged 25 to 39 with Graves' hyperthyroidism that later progressed to Graves' ophthalmopathy. The V and J genes are TRBV11-2 and TRBJ1-1, with TRBD1 as a possible D gene (5 bases). The CDR3 sequence is CASSIGTENTEAFF. CDR3 bases: TGTGCCAGCAGCATCGGGACGGAGAACACTGAAGCTTTCTTT.